Shown below are 21 T cell receptor beta chains from a single sample sequenced in a study of blood T cell repertoires in COVID-19. Repertoires were generated with immunoSEQ multiplex PCR, while TCRdb's copy carries only in-frame clones and drops some. This table holds about 380,000 clones, around 89% found once. Material for sequencing was peripheral blood. These receptors were taken from a man aged 40-49 years with acute or convalescent COVID-19.

The rearrangement joins TRBV2 to TRBJ1-2; TRBD1 matches 10 bases. Germline loops: CDR1 SNHLY, CDR2 FYNNEI. The trim removed 6 bases at V and 10 bases at J, leaving 8 bases unmatched. The CDR3 length is 13 residues. Here the CDR3 reads CASRRQGAFFYTF. For the CDR3, the DNA is TGTGCCAGCAGGAGACAGGGGGCGTTTTTCTACACCTTC.

CDR3 bases: TGTGCCAGCAGTTCCACCCGGGACGAGCAGTACTTC. This encodes CASSSTRDEQYF. The chain carries TRBV28 and TRBJ2-7; no firm D call. Germline CDR1 and CDR2: MDHEN and SYDVKM. V lost 4 bases and J 5 bases, leaving 9 bases between the germline ends. CDR3 length: 12 amino acids.

This clone was observed once. The chain links TRBV7-2 to TRBJ1-4; D might be TRBD1 (5 bases). This CDR3 contains 14 residues. Trimming left V 5 bases short and J 7 bases short, with 14 bases between. The germline V gene has CDR1 SGHTA and CDR2 FQGNSA. In nucleotides, the CDR3 is TGTGCCAGCAGCCCTGCAAGTAGGGGTGAAAAACTGTTTTTT. It yields the protein CASSPASRGEKLFF.

This chain connects TRBV14 to TRBJ2-5; TRBD2 might be the D (6 bases). The CDR3 spans 14 residues. The germline V gene encodes CDR1 SGHDN and CDR2 FVKESK. V dropped 0 bases and J dropped 4 bases, with 9 bases sitting between them. This CDR3 is CASSQDWRGETQYF. The CDR3 region has the DNA TGTGCCAGCAGCCAAGATTGGCGGGGAGAGACCCAGTACTTC.

The V gene is TRBV7-9, the J gene TRBJ2-7; 10 positions agree with TRBD1. Germline-derived CDR1 and CDR2 are SEHNR and FQNEAQ (reference sequence). The ends lost 5 bases at V and 7 bases at J; junction bases unmatched: 11. CDR3 length equals 15 residues. CDR3 sequence reads: CASSHPGTGVGEQYF. The CDR3 nucleotides read TGTGCCAGCAGCCATCCCGGGACAGGGGTGGGGGAGCAGTACTTC.

This clone was seen more than once but under ten times. This chain connects TRBV9 to TRBJ2-7; D is possibly TRBD2 (5 bases). From germline, CDR1 is SGDLS and CDR2 YYNGEE. Trimming removed 0 bases at V and 4 bases at J, with 8 bases between. The CDR3 consists of 13 residues. The CDR3: CASSVGAGYEQYF. Here the CDR3 DNA reads TGTGCCAGCAGCGTAGGGGCGGGTTACGAGCAGTACTTC.

V usage is TRBV7-9 and J usage is TRBJ2-4, with a weak D call TRBD1 (5 bases). The CDR3 spans 15 residues. Germline V CDR1 and CDR2: SEHNR, FQNEAQ (reference sequence). Trimming cost V 0 bases and J 4 bases, with 10 bases left between them. CDR3 sequence: CASSLAQGEKNIQYF. The DNA of the CDR3 is TGTGCCAGCAGCTTAGCGCAGGGTGAGAAAAACATTCAGTACTTC. The whole variable domain, filled in from reference TRBV7-9 and TRBJ2-4, reads DTGVSQNPRHKITKRGQNVTFRCDPISEHNRLYWYRQTLGQGPEFLTYFQNEAQLEKSRLLSDRFSAERPKGSFSTLEIQRTEQGDSAMYLCASSLAQGEKNIQYFGAGTRLSVL.

The V gene is TRBV27, the J gene TRBJ2-6; D possibly corresponds to TRBD1 (5 bases). The CDR3 is made up of 16 amino acids. Trimming left V 5 bases short and J 3 bases short, with 14 bases between. The germline CDR1 and CDR2 sequences are MNHEY and SMNVEV (reference sequence). The CDR3, as DNA: TGTGCCAGCAGTAACTTAGGGGTCTATGGGGCCAACGTCCTGACTTTC. It codes for CASSNLGVYGANVLTF. Combining the CDR3 with reference TRBV27 and TRBJ2-6 gives the whole variable domain EAQVTQNPRYLITVTGKKLTVTCSQNMNHEYMSWYRQDPGLGLRQIYYSMNVEVTDKGDVPEGYKVSRKEKRNFPLILESPSPNQTSLYFCASSNLGVYGANVLTFGAGSRLTVL.

V and J are TRBV5-6 and TRBJ1-5; D unclear. V gave up 2 bases and J gave up 5 bases, with 5 bases separating them. Germline CDR1 is SGHDT and CDR2 is YYEEEE. The CDR3 is 12 amino acids. Written as DNA, the CDR3 is TGTGCCAGCAGCTTCGGGGATCAGCCCCAGCATTTT. Translation gives CASSFGDQPQHF.

Notes on this clone: The same CDR3 also results from other DNA sequences found in this sample. The V call is TRBV29-1, the J call TRBJ1-4; 11 bases agree with TRBD1. The CDR3 is 13 amino acids. The germline V gene encodes CDR1 SQVTM and CDR2 ANQGSEA. J was trimmed by 7 bases and V by 4 bases; bases with no gene match: 2. The CDR3 spells CSVAGTGGEKLFF. In DNA, the CDR3 is TGCAGCGTTGCGGGGACAGGGGGTGAAAAACTGTTTTTT.

The chain links TRBV19 to TRBJ2-1; 10 bases line up with TRBD2. Germline V gene data show CDR1 as LNHDA and CDR2 as SQIVND (reference sequence). With 0 bases clipped from V and 4 bases from J, the junction kept 6 bases outside the gene matches. The CDR3 covers 17 residues. CDR3 sequence reads: CASSIDPTSGKYNEQFF. DNA of the CDR3: TGTGCCAGTAGTATAGACCCTACTAGCGGGAAATACAATGAGCAGTTCTTC.

In this sample, this clone turned up once. The chain has TRBV19 and TRBJ1-6; 7 nucleotides agree with TRBD1. V shed 3 bases, J shed 10 bases, and the junction held 9 bases outside the gene matches. The CDR3 is made up of 15 amino acids. Germline loops: CDR1 LNHDA, CDR2 SQIVND (reference sequence). The chain's CDR3 is CASSISGTVSSPLHF. The CDR3 coding sequence is TGTGCCAGTAGTATTTCCGGGACAGTTAGCTCACCCCTCCACTTT.

This chain uses TRBV2 with TRBJ2-7; D is ambiguous. CDR3 length: 12 residues. Trimming stripped 4 bases from V and 5 bases from J, with 9 bases between. The germline V gene has CDR1 SNHLY and CDR2 FYNNEI. CDR3 sequence reads: CASSGQAHEQYF. CDR3 in DNA: TGTGCCAGCAGTGGGCAGGCTCACGAGCAGTACTTC.

The rearrangement joins TRBV19 to TRBJ1-4, with D unclear. Germline V gives CDR1 LNHDA, CDR2 SQIVND (reference sequence). Trimming pared 9 bases from V and 6 bases from J, leaving 14 bases between. The CDR3 is 13 residues long. The chain's CDR3 is CASLGSGYEKLFF. The CDR3 region has the DNA TGTGCCAGCCTCGGGTCGGGGTATGAAAAACTGTTTTTT.

This chain connects TRBV27 to TRBJ2-2; tentative D call: TRBD2 (5 bases). Germline values: CDR1 MNHEY, CDR2 SMNVEV (reference sequence). Trimming cost V 5 bases and J 1 base, with 11 bases left between them. The CDR3 totals 15 residues. DNA for the CDR3: TGTGCCAGCAGTCCGATCGGGAAGAACACCGGGGAGCTGTTTTTT. Protein: CASSPIGKNTGELFF.

The gene calls are TRBV3-1 (or the pseudogene TRBV3-2) and TRBJ2-7; 7 bases are shared with TRBD2. The CDR3 runs 16 residues. The germline V gene encodes CDR1 LGHDT and CDR2 YNNKEL (reference sequence). With 3 bases clipped from V and 0 bases from J, the junction kept 8 bases outside the gene matches. CDR3 DNA sequence: TGTGCCAGCAGCCACCCCGGGGGAGGGAGCTCCTACGAGCAGTACTTC. Translation gives CASSHPGGGSSYEQYF.

This chain links TRBV7-9 with TRBJ1-6, with D maybe TRBD1 (5 bases). The CDR3 spans 14 residues. Germline loops: CDR1 SEHNR, CDR2 FQNEAQ (reference sequence). V was pared by 5 bases and J by 13 bases, with 18 bases between. Here the CDR3 reads CASSPGTEGFPLHF. The CDR3 DNA follows: TGTGCCAGCAGCCCCGGGACTGAGGGATTTCCCCTCCACTTT.

The chain carries TRBV1 and TRBJ1-5; the table's D call, TRBD1, has no DNA check behind it. TRBV1 is a documented pseudogene. The CDR3 has 17 residues. CDR3 DNA sequence: TGCACCAGCAGCCAAGAGATCCCACAGGCCGAACCTCAGCCCCAGCATTTT. As protein: CTSSQEIPQAEPQPQHF.

The chain links TRBV3-1 (or the pseudogene TRBV3-2) to TRBJ2-7; D not certain. The germline V gene encodes CDR1 LGHDT and CDR2 YNNKEL (reference sequence). This CDR3 is built from 14 residues. Between the trimmed V and J ends, which lost 0 bases and 0 bases, there was a span of 6 bases. CDR3 sequence: CASSQEYSSYEQYF. CDR3 DNA: TGTGCCAGCAGCCAAGAGTACAGCTCCTACGAGCAGTACTTC.

V and J are TRBV20-1 and TRBJ2-7; 8 positions match TRBD2. The CDR3 is made up of 14 amino acids. The V gene end was trimmed by 3 bases and the J gene end by 2 bases; junction bases not matched to a gene: 6. Per germline, CDR1 DFQATT and CDR2 SNEGSKA (reference sequence). This chain's CDR3 is CSASSGLVTYEQYF. DNA of the CDR3: TGCAGTGCTAGTTCGGGACTAGTGACCTACGAGCAGTACTTC.

The V and J genes are TRBV5-1 and TRBJ2-2, with TRBD2 matching over 7 bases. CDR1 is SGHRS, CDR2 YFSETQ, per germline. V trimming: 2 bases; J trimming: 4 bases; junction bases outside the gene matches: 2. There are 14 residues in the CDR3. CDR3 DNA: TGCGCCAGCAGCTTAGCGGGGATCACCGGGGAGCTGTTTTTT. This gives the protein CASSLAGITGELFF. Full variable domain (remainder filled in from reference TRBV5-1 and TRBJ2-2): KAGVTQTPRYLIKTRGQQVTLSCSPISGHRSVSWYQQTPGQGLQFLFEYFSETQRNKGNFPGRFSGRQFSNSRSEMNVSTLELGDSALYLCASSLAGITGELFFGEGSRLTVL.